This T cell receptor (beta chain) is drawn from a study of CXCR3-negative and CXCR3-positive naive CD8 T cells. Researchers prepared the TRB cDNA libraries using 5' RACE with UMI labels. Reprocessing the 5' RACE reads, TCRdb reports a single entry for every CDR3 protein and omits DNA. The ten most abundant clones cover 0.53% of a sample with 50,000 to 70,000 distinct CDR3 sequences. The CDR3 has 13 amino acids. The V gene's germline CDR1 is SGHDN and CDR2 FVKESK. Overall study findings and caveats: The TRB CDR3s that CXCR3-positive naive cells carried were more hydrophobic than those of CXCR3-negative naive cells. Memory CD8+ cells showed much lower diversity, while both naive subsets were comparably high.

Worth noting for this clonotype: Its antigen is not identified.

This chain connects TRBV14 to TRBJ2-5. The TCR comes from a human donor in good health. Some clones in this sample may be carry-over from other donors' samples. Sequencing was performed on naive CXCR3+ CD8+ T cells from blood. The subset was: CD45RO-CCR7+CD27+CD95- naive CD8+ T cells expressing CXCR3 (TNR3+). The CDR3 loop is CASSQEVSETQYF.